This T cell receptor beta chain was recovered during a study of shared clonotypes between healthy human individuals. Study-wide background: The donor pool was made up of a couple of women and three men aged 18 to 49.

The germline V gene encodes CDR1 ENHRY and CDR2 SYGVKD. This CDR3 is built from 16 residues. With V trimmed by 6 bases and J by 0 bases, 9 bases remained unmatched. CD4+ cells were split into CD45RA+ naive and CD45RA-negative memory subsets. Once extracted for a subset, genomic DNA was divided evenly among several immunoSEQ plates. The DNA input per sorted-subset replicate PCR was about 220 ng, corresponding to some 30,000 T cell genomes. The repertoire was sequenced with immunoSEQ multiplex PCR; TCRdb's copy has only in-frame clones and lacks some. The sample has more than 1,200,000 clones; 98% are singletons.

The J gene is TRBJ2-3, the V gene TRBV10-3; 7 bases are shared with TRBD1. The sequenced sample consisted of naive CD4+ T cells sorted from blood. The subset was: CD45RA+ positively selected. The clonotype comes from a man aged 30-40 years in good health. This CDR3 reads CAISPGAGGSTDTQYF. The DNA for the CDR3 is TGTGCCATCAGCCCTGGGGCAGGGGGAAGCACAGATACGCAGTATTTT.